This is a list of T cell receptor beta chains from one sample in a study of metastatic and nonmetastatic thyroid tumors. From the PCR reads, TCRdb re-called clones with MiXCR. The table has some 19,000 clones, 20% to 30% seen once; the top ten hold about 3.5%. Sequences were obtained from blood. These TCRs come from a male donor with papillary thyroid cancer or a benign thyroid nodule (not recorded which). Some clones in this sample may be carry-over from other donors' samples. The CDR3 runs from the conserved cysteine through the conserved F or W. A D gene is named only where the DNA matches it firmly. For some rows the clone size is stated as once, few or many, or as a class when expanded; others skip it.

cdr3_length | j_call | clone_size | v_call | d_call | cdr3_nt | cdr3_aa
15 | TRBJ2-6 | medium-sized | TRBV19 | NA | TGTGCCAGTAGTTGGGGCAGCTCTGGGGCCAACGTCCTGACTTTC | CASSWGSSGANVLTF
11 | TRBJ2-1 | NA | TRBV11-3 | NA | TGTGCCAGCAGCTTAGAACCTGAGCAGTTCTTC | CASSLEPEQFF
14 | TRBJ2-3 | NA | TRBV5-1 | TRBD1 | TGCGCCACCAGTATCGGGACAGGCACAGATACGCAGTATTTT | CATSIGTGTDTQYF
14 | TRBJ1-2 | medium-sized | TRBV3-1 | NA | TGTGCCAGCAGCAGGCAAAGGGCTAACTATGGCTACACCTTC | CASSRQRANYGYTF
13 | TRBJ2-2 | NA | TRBV2 | NA | TGTGCCAGCACGGGCTTCACCGTCGGGGAGCTGTTTTTT | CASTGFTVGELFF
13 | TRBJ2-7 | NA | TRBV20-1 | NA | TGCAGTGCTAGAGAAGGCTACTCCTACGAGCAGTACTTC | CSAREGYSYEQYF
13 | TRBJ1-2 | large | TRBV5-6 | TRBD1 | TGTGCCAGCAGCGAGGGACAGGCTCCACGCTACACCTTC | CASSEGQAPRYTF
12 | TRBJ1-6 | NA | TRBV19 | TRBD1 | TGTGCCAGTGGGACAGGGAATTCACCCCTCCACTTT | CASGTGNSPLHF
14 | TRBJ2-5 | many | TRBV30 | NA | TGTGCCTGGAGTAGACCAATTATACAAGAGACCCAGTACTTC | CAWSRPIIQETQYF
15 | TRBJ1-1 | few | TRBV12-3/TRBV12-4 | NA | TGTGCCAGCAGTTTACGATTTTTGGCGAACACTGAAGCTTTCTTT | CASSLRFLANTEAFF
15 | TRBJ2-1 | few | TRBV6-1 | TRBD2 | TGTGCCAGCAGTGAAGCGGGAGGGGCCTACAATGAGCAGTTCTTC | CASSEAGGAYNEQFF
14 | TRBJ1-6 | many | TRBV5-4 | NA | TGTGCCAGCAGCGGGGTGGACAGCAGAACTCCCCTCCACTTT | CASSGVDSRTPLHF
15 | TRBJ2-5 | NA | TRBV27 | TRBD2 | TGTGCCAGCAGTCGACTAGCGTCGGGGGTGGAGACCCACTACTTC | CASSRLASGVETHYF
16 | TRBJ1-3 | NA | TRBV11-2 | NA | TGTGCCAGCAGCTTAGAATATGGAGGCCGAGGAAACACCACATATTTT | CASSLEYGGRGNTTYF
15 | TRBJ1-5 | NA | TRBV2 | NA | TGTGCCAGCACCCCATCGAGGGGGAGCAATCAGCCCCAGCATTTT | CASTPSRGSNQPQHF